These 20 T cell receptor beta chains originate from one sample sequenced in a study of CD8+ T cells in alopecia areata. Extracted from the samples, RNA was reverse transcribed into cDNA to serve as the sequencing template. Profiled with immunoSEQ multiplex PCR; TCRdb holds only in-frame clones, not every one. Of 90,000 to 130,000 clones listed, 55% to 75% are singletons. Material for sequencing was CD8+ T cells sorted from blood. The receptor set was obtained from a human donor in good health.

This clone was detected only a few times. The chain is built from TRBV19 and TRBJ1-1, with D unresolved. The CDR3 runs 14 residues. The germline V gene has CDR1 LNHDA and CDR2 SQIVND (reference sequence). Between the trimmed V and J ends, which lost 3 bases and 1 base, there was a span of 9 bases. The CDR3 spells CASSIGVPNTEAFF. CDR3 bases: TGTGCCAGTAGTATTGGGGTTCCGAACACTGAAGCTTTCTTT. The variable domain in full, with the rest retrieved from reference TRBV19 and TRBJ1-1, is DGGITQSPKYLFRKEGQNVTLSCEQNLNHDAMYWYRQDPGQGLRLIYYSQIVNDFQKGDIAEGYSVSREKKESFPLTVTSAQKNPTAFYLCASSIGVPNTEAFFGQGTRLTVV.

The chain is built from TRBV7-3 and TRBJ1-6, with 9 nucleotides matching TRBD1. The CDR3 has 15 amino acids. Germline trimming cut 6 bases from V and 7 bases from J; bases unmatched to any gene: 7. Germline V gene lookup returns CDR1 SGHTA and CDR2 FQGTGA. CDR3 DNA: TGTGCCAGCAGTGAAATACAGGGGGCGAATTCACCCCTCCACTTT. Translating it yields CASSEIQGANSPLHF. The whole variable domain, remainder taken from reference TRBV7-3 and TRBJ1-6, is GAGVSQTPSNKVTEKGKYVELRCDPISGHTALYWYRQSLGQGPEFLIYFQGTGAADDSGLPNDRFFAVRPEGSVSTLKIQRTERGDSAVYLCASSEIQGANSPLHFGNGTRLTVT.

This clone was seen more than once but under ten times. The CDR3 sequence is CASSLGSDSPLHF. CDR3 in DNA: TGTGCCAGCAGCTTAGGAAGTGACTCACCCCTCCACTTT. The chain combines TRBV7-6 with TRBJ1-6; D gene uncertain. Per germline, CDR1 SGHVS and CDR2 FNYEAQ. Trimming removed 1 base from V and 10 bases from J, with 8 bases in between. CDR3 size: 13 residues.

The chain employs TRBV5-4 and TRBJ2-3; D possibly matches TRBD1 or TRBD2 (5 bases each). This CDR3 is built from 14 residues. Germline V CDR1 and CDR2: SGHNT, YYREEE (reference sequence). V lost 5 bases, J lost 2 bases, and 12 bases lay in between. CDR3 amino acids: CASRRGTDTDTQYF. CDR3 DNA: TGTGCCAGCAGGAGAGGGACGGACACAGATACGCAGTATTTT.

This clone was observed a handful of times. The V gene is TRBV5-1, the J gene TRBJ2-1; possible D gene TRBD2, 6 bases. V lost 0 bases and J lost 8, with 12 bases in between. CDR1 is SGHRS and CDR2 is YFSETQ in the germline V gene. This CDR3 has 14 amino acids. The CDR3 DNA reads TGCGCCAGCAGCTTGGTCGGGCTAGCGCATGAGCAGTTCTTC. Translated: CASSLVGLAHEQFF. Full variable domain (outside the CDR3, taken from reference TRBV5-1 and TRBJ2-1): KAGVTQTPRYLIKTRGQQVTLSCSPISGHRSVSWYQQTPGQGLQFLFEYFSETQRNKGNFPGRFSGRQFSNSRSEMNVSTLELGDSALYLCASSLVGLAHEQFFGPGTRLTVL.

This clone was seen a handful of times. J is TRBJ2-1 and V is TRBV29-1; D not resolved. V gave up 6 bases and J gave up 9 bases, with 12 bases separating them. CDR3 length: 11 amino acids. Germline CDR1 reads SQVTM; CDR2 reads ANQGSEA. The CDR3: CSVDIQLEQFF. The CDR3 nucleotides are TGCAGCGTAGACATCCAGCTTGAGCAGTTCTTC.

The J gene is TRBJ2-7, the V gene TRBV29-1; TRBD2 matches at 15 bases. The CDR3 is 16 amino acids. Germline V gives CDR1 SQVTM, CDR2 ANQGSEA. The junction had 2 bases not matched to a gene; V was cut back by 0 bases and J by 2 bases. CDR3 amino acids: CSVEDWTSGGAYEQYF. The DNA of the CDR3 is TGCAGCGTTGAAGATTGGACTAGCGGGGGGGCCTACGAGCAGTACTTC.

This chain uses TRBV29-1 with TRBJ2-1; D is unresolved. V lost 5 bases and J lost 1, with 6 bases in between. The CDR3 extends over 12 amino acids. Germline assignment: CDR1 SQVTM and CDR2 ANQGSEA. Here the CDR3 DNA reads TGCAGCGTTTGGGGTTCCTACAATGAGCAGTTCTTC. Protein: CSVWGSYNEQFF.

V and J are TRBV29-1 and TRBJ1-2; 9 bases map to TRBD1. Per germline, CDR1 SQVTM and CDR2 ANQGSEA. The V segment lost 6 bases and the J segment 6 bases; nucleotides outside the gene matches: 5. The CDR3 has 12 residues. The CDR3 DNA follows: TGCAGCGTGGCCGGGACAGGGAATGGCTACACCTTC. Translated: CSVAGTGNGYTF. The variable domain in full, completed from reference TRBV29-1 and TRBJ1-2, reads SAVISQKPSRDICQRGTSLTIQCQVDSQVTMMFWYRQQPGQSLTLIATANQGSEATYESGFVIDKFPISRPNLTFSTLTVSNMSPEDSSIYLCSVAGTGNGYTFGSGTRLTVV.

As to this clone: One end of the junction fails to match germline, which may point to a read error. CDR3 nucleotides: TGTGCAAGCAGGCCTAGGCAGGGGGATGGCTATGGCTACACCTTC. Protein: CASRPRQGDGYGYTF. J is TRBJ1-2 and V is TRBV2; TRBD1 matches at 7 bases. Per the germline V gene, CDR1 is SNHLY and CDR2 is FYNNEI. This CDR3 comprises 15 residues.

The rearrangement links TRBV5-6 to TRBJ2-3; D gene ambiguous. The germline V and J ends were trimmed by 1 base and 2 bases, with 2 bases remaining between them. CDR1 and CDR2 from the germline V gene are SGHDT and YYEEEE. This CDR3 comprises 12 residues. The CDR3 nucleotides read TGTGCCAGCAGCTTGAACACAGATACGCAGTATTTT. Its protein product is CASSLNTDTQYF.

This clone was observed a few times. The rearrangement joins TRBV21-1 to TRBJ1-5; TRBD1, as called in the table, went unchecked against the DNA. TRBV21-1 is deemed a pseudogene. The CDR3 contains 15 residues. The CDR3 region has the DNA TGTGCCAGCAGCCACGAGGGACAGGCTAATCAGCCCCAGCATTTT. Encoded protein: CASSHEGQANQPQHF.

CDR3 sequence reads: CASSFGLAGGNEQFF. The CDR3 nucleotides read TGTGCCAGCAGCTTCGGACTAGCGGGGGGGAATGAGCAGTTCTTC. This rearrangement joins TRBV5-6 to TRBJ2-1; 15 nucleotides agree with TRBD2. Germline V lookup: CDR1 SGHDT, CDR2 YYEEEE. The CDR3 length is 15 residues. V gave up 2 bases and J gave up 7 bases; unmatched junction bases: 1.

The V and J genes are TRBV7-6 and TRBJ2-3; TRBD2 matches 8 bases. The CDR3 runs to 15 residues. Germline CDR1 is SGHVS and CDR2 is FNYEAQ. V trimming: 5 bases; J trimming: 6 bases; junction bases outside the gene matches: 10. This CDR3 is CASSPRAGGSDTQYF. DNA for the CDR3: TGTGCCAGCAGCCCCCGTGCGGGGGGTTCCGATACGCAGTATTTT.

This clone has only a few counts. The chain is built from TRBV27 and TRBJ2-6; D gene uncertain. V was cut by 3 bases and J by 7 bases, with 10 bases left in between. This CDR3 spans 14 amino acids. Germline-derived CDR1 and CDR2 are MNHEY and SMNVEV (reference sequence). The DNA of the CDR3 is TGTGCCAGCAGTTTCCTCCCGAAAGCCAACGTCCTGACTTTC. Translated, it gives CASSFLPKANVLTF.

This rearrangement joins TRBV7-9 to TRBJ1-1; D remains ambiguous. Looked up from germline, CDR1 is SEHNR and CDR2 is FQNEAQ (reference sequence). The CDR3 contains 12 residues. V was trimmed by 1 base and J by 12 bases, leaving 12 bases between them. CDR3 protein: CASSLGSGISFF. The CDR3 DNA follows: TGTGCCAGCAGCTTAGGTTCGGGGATATCTTTCTTT.

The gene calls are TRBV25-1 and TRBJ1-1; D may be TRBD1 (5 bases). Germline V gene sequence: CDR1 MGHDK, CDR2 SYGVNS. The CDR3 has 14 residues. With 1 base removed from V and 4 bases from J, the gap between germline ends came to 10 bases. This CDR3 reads CASSESGGATEAFF. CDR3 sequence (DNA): TGTGCCAGCAGTGAATCGGGAGGGGCCACTGAAGCTTTCTTT.

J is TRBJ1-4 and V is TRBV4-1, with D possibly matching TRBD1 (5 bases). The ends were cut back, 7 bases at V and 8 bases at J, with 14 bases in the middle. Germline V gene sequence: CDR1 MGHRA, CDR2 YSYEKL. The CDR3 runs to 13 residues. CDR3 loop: CASTWGGTEKLFF. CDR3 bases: TGCGCCAGCACCTGGGGGGGAACGGAAAAACTGTTTTTT.

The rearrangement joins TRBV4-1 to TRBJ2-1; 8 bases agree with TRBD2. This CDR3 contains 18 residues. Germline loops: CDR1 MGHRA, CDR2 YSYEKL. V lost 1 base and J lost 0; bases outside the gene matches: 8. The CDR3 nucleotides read TGCGCCAGCAGCCAAGTAAAAGCGGGGGCTTACTCCTACAATGAGCAGTTCTTC. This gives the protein CASSQVKAGAYSYNEQFF.

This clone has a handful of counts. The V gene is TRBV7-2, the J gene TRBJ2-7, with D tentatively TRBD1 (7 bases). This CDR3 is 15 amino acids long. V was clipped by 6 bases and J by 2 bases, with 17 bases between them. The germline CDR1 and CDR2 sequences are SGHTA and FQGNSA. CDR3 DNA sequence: TGTGCCAGCAGTCGCAGGGGGACTTCAACCTACGAGCAGTACTTC. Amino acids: CASSRRGTSTYEQYF.